The rows below give T cell receptor beta chains drawn from one sample of a study of T-cell reconstitution after alpha-beta-depleted transplantation in children. MiXCR, applied by TCRdb to the PCR reads, yields one record per CDR3 protein. The table includes about 980,000 distinct CDR3 sequences, less than 30% detected once. The sample here was PBMCs, mostly from graft donor cells, taken 360 days after TCRalphabeta/CD19-depleted stem cell transplant. The receptors were sampled from a boy under three years old who had a stem cell transplant for SCID, so the T cells may come from the graft donor. The CDR3 runs from the conserved cysteine through the conserved F or W. The D gene is left open where the match is weak. Size is stated for part of the rows, as once, few or many counts, or as a class when the clone is expanded.

clone_size d_call j_call v_call cdr3_nt cdr3_aa
. TRBD2 TRBJ2-1 TRBV7-6 TGTGCCAGCAGCACCCTACCCCGGACTAGCGGGGGGATTGAGCAGTTCTTC CASSTLPRTSGGIEQFF
few . TRBJ2-7 TRBV25-1 TGTGCCAGCAGTGAAGAGACACGGTCCTACGAGCAGTACTTC CASSEETRSYEQYF
. TRBD1 TRBJ1-1 TRBV29-1 TGCAGCGCCAGAACAGGGGTGAACACTGAAGCTTTCTTT CSARTGVNTEAFF
few . TRBJ2-1 TRBV28 TGTGCCAGCAGTTTTGAGGTCTCCTACAATGAGCAGTTCTTC CASSFEVSYNEQFF
. . TRBJ2-1 TRBV3-1 TGTGCCAGCAAAAACCTATACAATGAGCAGTTCTTC CASKNLYNEQFF
. . TRBJ2-7 TRBV12-3/TRBV12-4 TGTGCCAGCAGTCCCAGAACCCTCACCTACGAGCAGTACTTC CASSPRTLTYEQYF
. . TRBJ2-6 TRBV27 TGTGCCAGCACCAGGGCTGGGGCCAACGTCCTGACTTTC CASTRAGANVLTF
. . TRBJ2-2 TRBV12-3/TRBV12-4 TGTGCCAGCAGGTTAGCCGGCCGGGGTCCCCCACCTAACACCGGGGAGCTGTTTTTT CASRLAGRGPPPNTGELFF
few TRBD1 TRBJ2-7 TRBV27 TGTGCCAGCAGCCTTAACCCGGGACAGGGAGTCTCCTACGAGCAGTACTTC CASSLNPGQGVSYEQYF
. TRBD1 TRBJ2-7 TRBV5-4 TGTGCCAGCACCTTAAGGGACAGCCTCTACGAGCAGTACTTC CASTLRDSLYEQYF
. . TRBJ2-6 TRBV29-1 TGCAGCGTCCAACTGGGTGCTGGGGCCAACGTCCTGACTTTC CSVQLGAGANVLTF
few . TRBJ1-1 TRBV28 TGTGCCAGCAGCTACAGGGCGGGGATGAACACTGAAGCTTTCTTT CASSYRAGMNTEAFF
. . TRBJ2-3 TRBV12-3/TRBV12-4 TGTGCCAGCCACGGTTTGTCCGATACGGAGTATTTT CASHGLSDTEYF
. . TRBJ1-1 TRBV3-1 TGTGCCAGCAGCCAAGGACGGCCGAACACTGAAGCTTTCTTT CASSQGRPNTEAFF
few . TRBJ2-3 TRBV5-1 TGCGCCAGCAGCTTGGATGGCAGGAGGCAGGATACGCAGTATTTT CASSLDGRRQDTQYF
. TRBD1 TRBJ1-5 TRBV29-1 TGCAGCGTTGGTGGGACAGGGGCATATAGCAATCAGCCCCAGCATTTT CSVGGTGAYSNQPQHF
many TRBD1 TRBJ2-1 TRBV6-5 TGTGCCAGCAGTTATTGGGACAGGGGAAGGTATGAGCAGTTCTTC CASSYWDRGRYEQFF
few . TRBJ2-7 TRBV7-9 TGTGCCAGCAGCGACCTACCCATCGACGAGCAGTACTTC CASSDLPIDEQYF
. . TRBJ2-7 TRBV7-2 TGTGCCAGCAGCTTGTCTAGCGACTCCTACGAGCAGTACTTC CASSLSSDSYEQYF
few TRBD2 TRBJ2-5 TRBV12-3/TRBV12-4 TGTGCCAGCAGTCCGAGGACTAGCGGGGGGTCCACGGGGACCCAGTACTTC CASSPRTSGGSTGTQYF
few . TRBJ2-6 TRBV29-1 TGCAGCGTTGAAGCCCCGCAGGGAATCTCTGGGGCCAACGTCCTGACTTTC CSVEAPQGISGANVLTF
. . TRBJ2-3 TRBV12-3/TRBV12-4 TGTGCCAGCAGTTTAGCGGGGTTTGATACGCAGTATTTT CASSLAGFDTQYF
. . TRBJ2-3 TRBV12-3/TRBV12-4 TGTGCCAGCAGCCCCGTGGGGCAAGATACGCAGTATTTT CASSPVGQDTQYF
. . TRBJ2-5 TRBV10-3 TGTGCCATCAGTGCGAGACAAGAGACCCAGTACTTC CAISARQETQYF
. TRBD1 TRBJ2-3 TRBV7-2 TGTGCCAGCAAGTTCGGCAGGGGGATTGATACGCAGTATTTT CASKFGRGIDTQYF
. . TRBJ2-7 TRBV4-1 TGCGCCAGCAGCGCGTGTACGGGGCCCGGGTTGGACTACGAGCAGTACTTC CASSACTGPGLDYEQYF
few . TRBJ2-5 TRBV6-5 TGTGCCAGCAGTTACGATTTGGGGAGGCGGGAGACCCAGTACTTC CASSYDLGRRETQYF
. . TRBJ1-1 TRBV24-1 TGTGCCACCAGTGACTCGGAGTTGGTGGCTTTCTTT CATSDSELVAFF
once . TRBJ2-5 TRBV6-2/TRBV6-3 TGTGCCAGCACTCCTAGACAGGACCAAGAGACCCAGTACTTC CASTPRQDQETQYF
. . TRBJ2-3 TRBV20-1 TGCAGTGGTCGGGGGGCTGGCACAGATACGCAGTATTTT CSGRGAGTDTQYF
. TRBD1 TRBJ2-7 TRBV10-2 TGCGCCAGCAGGACAGGGATATACGAGCAGTACTTC CASRTGIYEQYF
. . TRBJ2-6 TRBV2 TGTGCCAGCACGAGGGACTCAAGTACCTTCTCTGGGGCCAACGTCCTGACTTTC CASTRDSSTFSGANVLTF
. . TRBJ1-1 TRBV11-1 TGTGCCAGCAGCTTAGTGGGGAAGGGTGGAAGGGACTACACTGAAGCTTTCTTT CASSLVGKGGRDYTEAFF
few . TRBJ1-4 TRBV6-5 TGTGCCAGCAGTTACGACGGGGGTGAAAAACTGTTTTTT CASSYDGGEKLFF
. . TRBJ2-7 TRBV12-3/TRBV12-4 TGTGCCAGCAGTGCCTCCCCGGGCGGAGCCTACGAGCAGTACTTC CASSASPGGAYEQYF
few TRBD2 TRBJ2-3 TRBV6-2/TRBV6-3 TGTGCCAGCATCTCCGGGACTAGCGGGGGGGCCTCCCCAGATACGCAGTATTTT CASISGTSGGASPDTQYF
many . TRBJ1-4 TRBV7-9 TGTGCCAGCAGACACGGGAAAGCAACTAATGAAAAACTGTTTTTT CASRHGKATNEKLFF
. . TRBJ1-5 TRBV20-1 TGCAGTGCCCGCCAGGTGACGCAAAATCAGCCCCAGCATTTT CSARQVTQNQPQHF
. . TRBJ1-4 TRBV27 TGTGCCAGCAGGGAATCCGCAGGAGCTAATGAAAAACTGTTTTTT CASRESAGANEKLFF
few . TRBJ2-3 TRBV5-1 TGCGCCAGCAGCCCCAACGCGGGGACAGATACGCAGTATTTT CASSPNAGTDTQYF
few . TRBJ1-6 TRBV6-1 TGTGCCAGCAGCCAAGGGAGGCGCTCACCCCTCCACTTT CASSQGRRSPLHF
. . TRBJ2-1 TRBV29-1 TGCAGCGTTGAAGGAGGGACTTCCTACAATGAGCAGTTCTTC CSVEGGTSYNEQFF
. TRBD1 TRBJ1-2 TRBV5-1 TGCGCCAGCAGCTTCCTCGACAGGGGCCTTAACTATGGCTACACCTTC CASSFLDRGLNYGYTF
few . TRBJ2-1 TRBV20-1 TGCAGTGCGTCCGGGACAACGAAGGATGAGCAGTTCTTC CSASGTTKDEQFF
. . TRBJ2-4 TRBV20-1 TGCAGTGCTAGAAGTCACAGGGGGGGTGTCAAAAACATTCAGTACTTC CSARSHRGGVKNIQYF
. . TRBJ1-1 TRBV7-2 TGTGCCAGCAGCTTAGGTTTGTACACTGAAGCTTTCTTT CASSLGLYTEAFF
. . TRBJ2-2 TRBV5-1 TGCGCCAGCAGCTGGACAAAAGGGTGGTCCGGGGAGCTGTTTTTT CASSWTKGWSGELFF
few . TRBJ2-2 TRBV4-3 TGCGCCAGCAGCCAGGCAGGGGTGGCGAGCACCGGGGAGCTGTTTTTT CASSQAGVASTGELFF
. TRBD1 TRBJ1-3 TRBV12-3/TRBV12-4 TGTGCCAGCATTTTACACGGGACAGGGGGAAACACCATATATTTT CASILHGTGGNTIYF
. . TRBJ2-3 TRBV15 TGTGCCACCAGCCTTTGGGCGACGGGCCTAAGCACAGATACGCAGTATTTT CATSLWATGLSTDTQYF
. . TRBJ2-2 TRBV11-3 TGTGCCAGCAGCTCCAGTCAGGGTCACACCGGGGAGCTGTTTTTT CASSSSQGHTGELFF
. . TRBJ2-5 TRBV27 TGTGCCAGCAGTTTTATGGGACAACAAGAGACCCAGTACTTC CASSFMGQQETQYF
. . TRBJ2-5 TRBV5-1 TGCGCCAGCAGCTTGGCCCCGGGATTTGAGGAGACCCAGTACTTC CASSLAPGFEETQYF
few . TRBJ2-5 TRBV27 TGTGCCAGCAGTTTAGACCCCGGGACCCGCAAGGACTTC CASSLDPGTRKDF
. . TRBJ2-1 TRBV7-2 TGTGCCAGCAGCTTAGCCCCAGGTACGCATGAGCAGTTCTTC CASSLAPGTHEQFF
. TRBD1 TRBJ2-5 TRBV20-1 TGCAGTGCTGACGATACCGGGACAGCAGGGGAGACCCAGTACTTC CSADDTGTAGETQYF
. . TRBJ2-1 TRBV12-3/TRBV12-4 TGTGCCAGCAGTTTCGGGCTAGCGCACTACAATGAGCAGTTCTTC CASSFGLAHYNEQFF